The subject of this entry is one T cell receptor (beta chain). The ends lost 5 bases at V and 7 bases at J; junction bases unmatched: 9. In germline, CDR1 is SGHAT, CDR2 FQNNGV. The CDR3 runs 15 residues. This sample is drawn from a study of graft-versus-host responses after intestinal transplantation. Study overall: Recipients had multivisceral, liver-intestinal, or isolated intestinal transplants. Every recipient underwent anti-thymocyte globulin induction, then tacrolimus and steroids for 3 to 4 years. Broader study findings: Analysis identified GvH clones in recipient marrow, with some appearing first in ileum or blood.

Responder cells labeled with CFSE (200,000) were co-plated with irradiated stimulator cells labeled with violet dye (200,000). Post-reaction sorting isolated proliferating CFSE-low CD3+CD4+ and CD3+CD8+ responders. Data came from immunoSEQ multiplex PCR; TCRdb stores just in-frame clones and leaves some out. The sample lists about 15,000 clones; around two fifths were seen once. Sample: alloreactive CD8+ T cells from a mixed lymphocyte reaction culture, taken before intestinal transplant. Subset defined: CFSE-low proliferating T cells sorted from roughly 6-day pre-transplant mixed lymphocyte reaction (GvH or HvG direction). The origin of this receptor is a human patient who received an intestinal transplant. The chain recombines TRBV11-2 with TRBJ2-7; the match to TRBD2 covers 12 bases. CDR3 loop: CASSPLAGGTLEQYF. The CDR3 bases are TGTGCCAGCAGCCCCCTAGCGGGAGGGACTTTAGAGCAGTACTTC.